Each of the 14 T cell receptor beta chains below was sequenced from the same sample in a study of blood T cells in healthy people across ages. A second PCR of 7 to 11 cycles used a sample-barcoded 5' primer and a J-beta primer mix. MiXCR, applied by TCRdb to the 5' RACE reads, yields one record per CDR3 protein. This sample has about 620,000 distinct CDR3 sequences, with over 40% found just once. The sample consisted of blood. These receptors originate from a woman of 80 years or more in good health.

V is TRBV20-1 and J is TRBJ1-2; D gene unclear. V lost 3 bases and J lost 7, with 18 bases in between. The CDR3 extends over 14 amino acids. Germline loops: CDR1 DFQATT, CDR2 SNEGSKA (reference sequence). The CDR3 DNA sequence: TGCAGTGCTAGGGTTGGCATTGGATCTAGTGGCTACACCTTC. Translating it yields CSARVGIGSSGYTF.

The chain joins TRBV6-1 to TRBJ1-1; 7 bases are a match to TRBD1. This CDR3 region has 15 residues. Trimming took 6 bases from V and 0 from J; bases not matched to a gene: 7. Germline lookup yields CDR1 MNHNS and CDR2 SASEGT. This CDR3 is CASRGTDSMNTEAFF. The CDR3 DNA follows: TGTGCCAGCAGAGGGACAGATTCTATGAACACTGAAGCTTTCTTT.

This clonotype was counted a few times. Possible read error: a much larger clone is one base away. The chain uses TRBV27 and TRBJ2-1, with a weak D call TRBD2 (5 bases). The DNA end lines up better with TRBJ2-7; the J call may be wrong. The CDR3 runs to 16 residues. Germline CDR1 reads MNHEY; CDR2 reads SMNVEV (reference sequence). The CDR3 sequence: CASRTVVGRRYNEQYF. CDR3 sequence (DNA): TGTGCCAGCCGCACAGTTGTCGGACGGAGGTACAATGAGCAGTACTTC.

This sequence joins TRBV4-1 and TRBJ2-2; 10 nucleotides agree with TRBD1. The germline V gene encodes CDR1 MGHRA and CDR2 YSYEKL. The CDR3 consists of 16 residues. With 4 bases clipped from V and 2 bases from J, the junction kept 4 bases outside the gene matches. The CDR3 nucleotides are TGCGCCAGCAGCCGAGGACAGGGGGATAACACCGGGGAGCTGTTTTTT. Residues: CASSRGQGDNTGELFF.

J is TRBJ2-5 and V is TRBV3-1, with D perhaps TRBD2 (5 bases). The germline V gene has CDR1 LGHDT and CDR2 YNNKEL (reference sequence). V lost 4 bases to trimming and J lost 5 bases, with 14 bases between them. This CDR3 comprises 14 residues. CDR3 region: CASSLDYLLETQYF. In nucleotides, the CDR3 is TGTGCCAGCAGCCTCGACTACCTACTGGAGACCCAGTACTTC.

This clonotype was seen repeatedly, ten times or more. V is TRBV5-1 and J is TRBJ2-1; TRBD2 matches 7 bases. The germline V gene encodes CDR1 SGHRS and CDR2 YFSETQ. The CDR3 extends over 16 amino acids. The V and J ends lost 4 bases and 3 bases, in that order; junction bases with no gene match: 10. The CDR3 spells CASSLSAGAVYNEQFF. DNA for the CDR3: TGCGCCAGCAGCCTTAGCGCGGGAGCGGTCTACAATGAGCAGTTCTTC.

This clonotype has just a few counts. The J gene is TRBJ2-3, the V gene TRBV5-1; the D gene could be TRBD1 or TRBD2 (5 bases each). The CDR3 has 13 residues. Deletions cut 7 bases from V and 1 base from J, with 10 bases between. Germline V gene lookup returns CDR1 SGHRS and CDR2 YFSETQ. CDR3 sequence: CASGGPGTDTQYF. CDR3 bases: TGCGCCAGCGGGGGTCCAGGCACAGATACGCAGTATTTT.

On this clonotype: A much bigger clone sits one base away, suggesting this may be a read error. This chain connects TRBV30 to TRBJ1-2, with D uncertain. CDR3 length: 12 amino acids. Germline V gene data show CDR1 as GTSNPN and CDR2 as SVGIG (reference sequence). The CDR3 DNA sequence: TGTGCCCACCGCCAGTGGAACTATGGCCACACCTTC. Protein product: CAHRQWNYGHTF.

The V and J genes are TRBV10-3 and TRBJ2-7; 11 nucleotides agree with TRBD2. The germline CDR1 and CDR2 sequences are ENHRY and SYGVKD. V lost 0 bases and J lost 5; bases outside the gene matches: 12. The CDR3 is 18 amino acids. CDR3 loop: CAISESKASGGLKDEQYF. CDR3 in DNA: TGTGCCATCAGTGAGTCAAAGGCTAGCGGGGGGCTTAAGGACGAGCAGTACTTC.

The rearrangement links TRBV12-3 or TRBV12-4 to TRBJ1-1; no firm D call. With 7 bases removed from V and 1 base from J, the gap between germline ends came to 16 bases. The CDR3 has 15 amino acids. The CDR3 bases are TGTGCCAGCACCTTGAACGGACGGCAGAACACTGAAGCTTTCTTT. It encodes CASTLNGRQNTEAFF.

The chain joins TRBV9 to TRBJ1-5; no definite D call. The CDR3 length is 13 residues. The V gene lost 2 bases and the J gene lost 6 bases, with 9 bases spanning the gap. Germline lookup yields CDR1 SGDLS and CDR2 YYNGEE. The CDR3 nucleotides read TGTGCCAGCAGCGTGGAGGATGGTCAGCCCCAGCATTTT. Its protein is CASSVEDGQPQHF.

The chain couples TRBV20-1 to TRBJ2-3; D might be TRBD1 or TRBD2, each matching 6 bases. The CDR3 has 14 amino acids. Germline CDR1 DFQATT, CDR2 SNEGSKA (reference sequence). The V end was cut by 4 bases, the J end by 4 bases, with 15 bases between. CDR3 bases: TGCAGTGCTACGGGGGCGGGGTCCCCAGATACGCAGTATTTT. It codes for CSATGAGSPDTQYF.

This clonotype was recorded many times. The chain uses TRBV7-3 and TRBJ2-1, with D unclear. CDR3 length equals 17 residues. Germline CDR1 SGHTA, CDR2 FQGTGA. Trimming removed 5 bases at V and 0 bases at J, with 17 bases between. The CDR3 region has the DNA TGTGCCAGCAGCCAATCCTCAGCCCCCAACTCCTACAATGAGCAGTTCTTC. It yields the protein CASSQSSAPNSYNEQFF.

The chain combines TRBV14 with TRBJ2-1; perhaps TRBD1 as D (6 bases). The CDR3 loop spans 15 amino acids. CDR1 is SGHDN and CDR2 is FVKESK in the germline V gene. Between the trimmed V and J ends, which lost 2 bases and 7 bases, there was a span of 15 bases. The CDR3 region has the DNA TGTGCCAGCAGCCAACCGTTTACAGGGTGGAATGAGCAGTTCTTC. This codes for CASSQPFTGWNEQFF.